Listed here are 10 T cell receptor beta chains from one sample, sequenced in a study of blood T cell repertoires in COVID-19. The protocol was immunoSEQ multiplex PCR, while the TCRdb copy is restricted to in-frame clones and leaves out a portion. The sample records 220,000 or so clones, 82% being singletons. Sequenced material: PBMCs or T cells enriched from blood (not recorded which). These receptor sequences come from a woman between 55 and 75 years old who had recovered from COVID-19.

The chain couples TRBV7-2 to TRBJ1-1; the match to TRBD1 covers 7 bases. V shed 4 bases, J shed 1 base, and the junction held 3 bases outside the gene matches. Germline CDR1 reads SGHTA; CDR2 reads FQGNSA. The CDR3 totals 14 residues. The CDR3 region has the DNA TGTGCCAGCAGCTCGGGACAGCCGAACACTGAAGCTTTCTTT. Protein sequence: CASSSGQPNTEAFF.

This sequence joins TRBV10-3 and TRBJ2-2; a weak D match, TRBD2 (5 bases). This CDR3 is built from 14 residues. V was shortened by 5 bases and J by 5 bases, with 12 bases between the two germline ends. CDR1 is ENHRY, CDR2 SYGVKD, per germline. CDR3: CAISSSTGTGELFF. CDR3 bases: TGTGCCATCAGTTCCTCTACGGGAACCGGGGAGCTGTTTTTT.

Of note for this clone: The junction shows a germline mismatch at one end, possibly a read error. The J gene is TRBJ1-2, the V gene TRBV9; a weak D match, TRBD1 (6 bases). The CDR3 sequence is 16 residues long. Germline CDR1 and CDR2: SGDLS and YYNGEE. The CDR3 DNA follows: TGCGCCAGCAGCGTAAATGACTGGCGGGGGGGGCATGGCTACACCTTC. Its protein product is CASSVNDWRGGHGYTF.

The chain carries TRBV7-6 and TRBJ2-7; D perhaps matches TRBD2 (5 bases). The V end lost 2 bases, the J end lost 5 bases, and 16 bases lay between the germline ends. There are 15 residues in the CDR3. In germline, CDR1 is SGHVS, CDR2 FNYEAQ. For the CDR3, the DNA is TGTGCCAGCAGCTTACGGACGGCCGAGGGCCACGAGCAGTACTTC. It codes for CASSLRTAEGHEQYF.

CDR3 bases: TGTGCCAGTAGTATACCCGGCACAGGGGCTGACTATGGCTACACCTTC. Translating it yields CASSIPGTGADYGYTF. The chain uses TRBV19 and TRBJ1-2; 7 bases line up with TRBD1. The length of the CDR3 is 16 residues. Trimming at V came to 2 bases and at J to 3 bases, leaving 9 bases not matched to a gene. The germline CDR1 and CDR2 sequences are LNHDA and SQIVND (reference sequence).

The CDR3 bases are TGTGCCAGCAGCTTAGAGGGAGGGTCCTTGGCCACAGATACGCAGTATTTT. This sequence encodes CASSLEGGSLATDTQYF. The gene calls are TRBV7-2 and TRBJ2-3; 7 bases are a match to TRBD2. Trimming cost V 1 base and J 2 bases; bases outside gene matches: 9. CDR1 SGHTA and CDR2 FQGNSA come from the germline V gene. The CDR3 covers 17 residues.

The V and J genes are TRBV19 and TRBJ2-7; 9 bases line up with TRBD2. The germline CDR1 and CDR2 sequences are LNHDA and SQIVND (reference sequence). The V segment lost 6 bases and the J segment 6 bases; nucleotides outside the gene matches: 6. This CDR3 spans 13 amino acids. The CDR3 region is CASRGLALGEQYF. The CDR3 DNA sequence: TGTGCCAGTAGGGGACTAGCTTTGGGCGAGCAGTACTTC.

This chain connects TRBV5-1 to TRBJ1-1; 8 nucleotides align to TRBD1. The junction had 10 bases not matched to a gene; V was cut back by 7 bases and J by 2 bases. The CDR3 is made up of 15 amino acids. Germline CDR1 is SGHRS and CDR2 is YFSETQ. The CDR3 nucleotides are TGCGCCAGCGGACAGGGTGGTAGTACTAACACTGAAGCTTTCTTT. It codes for CASGQGGSTNTEAFF.

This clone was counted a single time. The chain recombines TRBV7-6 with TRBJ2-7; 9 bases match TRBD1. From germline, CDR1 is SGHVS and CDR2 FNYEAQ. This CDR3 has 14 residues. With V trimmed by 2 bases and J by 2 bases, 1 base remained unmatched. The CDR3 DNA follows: TGTGCCAGCAGCTTAAACAGGGGGCCCTACGAGCAGTACTTC. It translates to CASSLNRGPYEQYF.

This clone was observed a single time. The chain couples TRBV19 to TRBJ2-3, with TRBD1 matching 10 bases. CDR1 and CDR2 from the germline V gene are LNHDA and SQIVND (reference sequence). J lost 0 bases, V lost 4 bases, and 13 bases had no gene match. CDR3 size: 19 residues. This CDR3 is CASSKSTGQGIGSTDTQYF. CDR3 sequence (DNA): TGTGCCAGTAGTAAATCCACGGGACAGGGGATCGGGAGCACAGATACGCAGTATTTT.